The T cell receptor (beta chain) described here comes from a study of vaccination and CD4 T cells after COVID-19. Study-level information: Collection of post-vaccine samples followed dose two by a median about 72 days, spanning a range of 14 to 241. No peptide, an HIV-1 Nef pool, or a CEFX pool was what each control culture received.

The Oncomine TCR Beta short-read assay was what sequenced the DNA obtained from cultured CD4+ T cells. After culture, CD4+ T cells served as the source for genomic DNA extraction. Using its own MiXCR run on the PCR reads, TCRdb lists one record per CDR3 protein. Of about 13,000 distinct CDR3 sequences in the sample, roughly 60% are singletons; the top ten hold approximately 18%. Broader study findings: The authors studied relatively few convalescent patients and analyzed no early post-infection timepoints.

Trimming pared 0 bases from V and 7 bases from J, leaving 13 bases between. CDR1 MGHRA and CDR2 YSYEKL come from the germline V gene. The CDR3 is 15 amino acids. The treatment is: roughly 10-day PBMC culture with coronavirus spike peptide pools or control peptides (ViraFEST assay). Details on this clonotype: Its matching antigen is unknown.

The chain couples TRBV4-1 to TRBJ1-5; tentatively, D is TRBD1 (6 bases). This receptor was taken from a human donor with COVID-19. This material consisted of cultured CD4+ T cells from blood, taken after SARS-CoV-2 vaccination. This CDR3 reads CASSQDTGLYQPQHF. The CDR3 DNA reads TGCGCCAGCAGCCAAGATACAGGGTTGTACCAGCCCCAGCATTTT.